Below are 28 T cell receptor beta chains sequenced from a single sample in a study of cytomegalovirus exposure and HLA in healthy donors. Both 60 Vbeta primers and 13 Jbeta primers went into the PCR. Clones were sequenced by immunoSEQ multiplex PCR, and TCRdb holds only the in-frame ones, with some missing. The repertoire includes fewer than 90,000 clones, over 60% of them detected once, and approximately 6.5% sits in the top ten. What was sequenced was PBMCs. All receptors derive from a female donor in good health and CMV-seronegative.

The chain employs TRBV7-8 and TRBJ1-2; no definite D call. The V end lost 5 bases, the J end lost 6 bases, and 16 bases lay between the germline ends. Germline values: CDR1 SGHVS, CDR2 FQNEAQ. This CDR3 contains 14 residues. This CDR3 reads CASSLLELGHGYTF. Written as DNA, the CDR3 is TGTGCCAGCAGCCTTCTCGAACTAGGCCATGGCTACACCTTC. The full variable domain, completed using reference TRBV7-8 and TRBJ1-2, is GAGVSQSPRYKVAKRGQDVALRCDPISGHVSLFWYQQALGQGPEFLTYFQNEAQLDKSGLPSDRFFAERPEGSVSTLKIQRTQQEDSAVYLCASSLLELGHGYTFGSGTRLTVV.

This sequence joins TRBV18 and TRBJ2-7; maybe TRBD1 (6 bases). The germline gives CDR1 KGHSH, CDR2 LQKENI. The CDR3 length is 14 residues. The V gene lost 4 bases and the J gene lost 2 bases, with 12 bases spanning the gap. CDR3 in amino acids: CASSLQGKAYEQYF. The CDR3 DNA sequence: TGTGCCAGCTCACTACAGGGAAAGGCCTACGAGCAGTACTTC.

The chain links TRBV18 to TRBJ1-1, with 7 nucleotides matching TRBD1. The ends lost 2 bases at V and 3 bases at J; junction bases unmatched: 6. Germline CDR1 reads KGHSH; CDR2 reads LQKENI. This CDR3 region has 15 residues. CDR3 residues: CASSPSARGDTEAFF. The CDR3, as DNA: TGTGCCAGCTCACCATCGGCCAGGGGGGACACTGAAGCTTTCTTT.

V gene TRBV5-4 combines with J gene TRBJ1-1; TRBD1 might be the D (6 bases). CDR1 and CDR2 (germline): SGHNT, YYREEE (reference sequence). Trimming took off 0 bases at V and 1 base at J, with 13 bases between the two ends. The CDR3 runs to 16 residues. CDR3 sequence: CASSLEPGAKNTEAFF. Here the CDR3 DNA reads TGTGCCAGCAGCTTGGAGCCAGGGGCGAAGAACACTGAAGCTTTCTTT. Drawing the rest from reference TRBV5-4 and TRBJ1-1, the complete variable domain is ETGVTQSPTHLIKTRGQQVTLRCSSQSGHNTVSWYQQALGQGPQFIFQYYREEENGRGNFPPRFSGLQFPNYSSELNVNALELDDSALYLCASSLEPGAKNTEAFFGQGTRLTVV.

The CDR3 reads CASSERGSGTDTQYF. The CDR3 DNA is TGTGCCAGCAGTGAAAGGGGTAGTGGCACAGATACGCAGTATTTT. V is TRBV25-1 and J is TRBJ2-3, with a possible D match to TRBD1 (5 bases). CDR1 is MGHDK and CDR2 is SYGVNS in the germline V gene. Between the trimmed V and J ends, which lost 2 bases and 1 base, there was a span of 10 bases. The CDR3 is 15 residues long.

CDR3 coding DNA: TGTGCCAGCAGCCCTGGACAGAAACGGAGCGAGCAGTACTTC. It encodes CASSPGQKRSEQYF. The chain is built from TRBV7-6 and TRBJ2-7, with a weak D call TRBD1 (6 bases). Per the germline V gene, CDR1 is SGHVS and CDR2 is FNYEAQ. The CDR3 sequence is 14 residues long. Trimming took off 5 bases at V and 6 bases at J, with 17 bases between the two ends. Combining the CDR3 with reference TRBV7-6 and TRBJ2-7 gives the whole variable domain GAGVSQSPRYKVTKRGQDVALRCDPISGHVSLYWYRQALGQGPEFLTYFNYEAQQDKSGLPNDRFSAERPEGSISTLTIQRTEQRDSAMYRCASSPGQKRSEQYFGPGTRLTVT.

The table lists this clone with a few counts. The genes are TRBV5-1 and TRBJ2-3, with D perhaps TRBD2 (6 bases). V was trimmed by 6 bases and J by 1 base, leaving 9 bases between them. The germline V gene has CDR1 SGHRS and CDR2 YFSETQ. CDR3 length: 13 amino acids. CDR3 loop: CASKERGTDTQYF. The CDR3 DNA reads as TGCGCCAGCAAGGAGCGGGGCACAGATACGCAGTATTTT. The full variable domain, completed using reference TRBV5-1 and TRBJ2-3, is KAGVTQTPRYLIKTRGQQVTLSCSPISGHRSVSWYQQTPGQGLQFLFEYFSETQRNKGNFPGRFSGRQFSNSRSEMNVSTLELGDSALYLCASKERGTDTQYFGPGTRLTVL.

This clone was observed a few times. This chain uses TRBV10-3 with TRBJ1-5; D is uncertain. Germline assignment: CDR1 ENHRY and CDR2 SYGVKD. The CDR3 sequence is 13 residues long. V was cut by 0 bases and J by 4 bases, with 4 bases left in between. The CDR3 DNA reads as TGTGCCATCAGTGAGTCAGAGAATCAGCCCCAGCATTTT. Translation: CAISESENQPQHF.

The genes are TRBV28 and TRBJ1-2; D not certain. The V end lost 3 bases, the J end lost 3 bases, and 5 bases lay between the germline ends. The CDR3 is 12 residues long. Germline assignment: CDR1 MDHEN and CDR2 SYDVKM. CDR3 protein: CASSFYYYGYTF. CDR3 coding DNA: TGTGCCAGCAGTTTTTATTACTATGGCTACACCTTC.

The V and J genes are TRBV7-2 and TRBJ2-7, with D unclear. Germline V CDR1 and CDR2: SGHTA, FQGNSA. The CDR3 length is 15 residues. Trimming shortened V by 2 bases and J by 0 bases, and 11 bases separated the two germline ends. The chain's CDR3 is CASSLSTGASYEQYF. Written as DNA, the CDR3 is TGTGCCAGCAGCTTATCAACCGGTGCCTCCTACGAGCAGTACTTC. The full variable domain, completed using reference TRBV7-2 and TRBJ2-7, is GAGVSQSPSNKVTEKGKDVELRCDPISGHTALYWYRQSLGQGLEFLIYFQGNSAPDKSGLPSDRFSAERTGGSVSTLTIQRTQQEDSAVYLCASSLSTGASYEQYFGPGTRLTVT.

The chain carries TRBV27 and TRBJ1-1; 8 nucleotides line up with TRBD1. This CDR3 is 15 amino acids long. V shed 5 bases, J shed 4 bases, and the junction held 9 bases outside the gene matches. CDR1 MNHEY and CDR2 SMNVEV come from the germline V gene (reference sequence). The CDR3 loop reads CASSPLGQGGTEAFF. The CDR3 DNA sequence: TGTGCCAGCAGTCCACTCGGACAGGGCGGCACTGAAGCTTTCTTT.

V usage is TRBV5-1 and J usage is TRBJ1-4; tentatively, D is TRBD1 (5 bases). This CDR3 comprises 14 residues. Trimming pared 0 bases from V and 5 bases from J, leaving 8 bases between. The germline CDR1 and CDR2 sequences are SGHRS and YFSETQ. The CDR3 sequence is CASSLAQGNEKLFF. CDR3 nucleotide sequence: TGCGCCAGCAGCTTGGCTCAGGGAAATGAAAAACTGTTTTTT.

The table lists this clone with a few counts. This specimen includes other DNA sequences encoding the same CDR3. V usage is TRBV28 and J usage is TRBJ1-5; 9 nucleotides agree with TRBD1. This CDR3 is built from 14 residues. Germline CDR1 is MDHEN and CDR2 is SYDVKM. Trimming took 4 bases from V and 5 from J; bases not matched to a gene: 3. The CDR3 protein is CASSSGQGDQPQHF. DNA of the CDR3: TGTGCCAGCAGTTCGGGACAGGGAGATCAGCCCCAGCATTTT. Filled out from reference TRBV28 and TRBJ1-5, the complete variable domain reads DVKVTQSSRYLVKRTGEKVFLECVQDMDHENMFWYRQDPGLGLRLIYFSYDVKMKEKGDIPEGYSVSREKKERFSLILESASTNQTSMYLCASSSGQGDQPQHFGDGTRLSIL.

This clone was picked up a small number of times. The gene calls are TRBV28 and TRBJ2-7; possibly TRBD1 for D (5 bases). The ends were cut back, 2 bases at V and 6 bases at J, with 11 bases in the middle. Looked up from germline, CDR1 is MDHEN and CDR2 is SYDVKM. CDR3 length equals 13 residues. The CDR3 coding sequence is TGTGCCAGCAGTTTAGCAGGGAAAAGCGAGCAGTACTTC. Protein product: CASSLAGKSEQYF.

The genes are TRBV28 and TRBJ1-1; no firm D call. The V gene's germline CDR1 is MDHEN and CDR2 SYDVKM. This CDR3 is 12 amino acids long. V was cut by 7 bases and J by 7 bases, with 13 bases left in between. CDR3 protein: CASTRRGFEAFF. Written as DNA, the CDR3 is TGTGCCAGCACCCGACGGGGTTTTGAAGCTTTCTTT.

The chain employs TRBV27 and TRBJ2-7; D is unclear. V was pared by 0 bases and J by 2 bases, with 8 bases between. Germline CDR1 reads MNHEY; CDR2 reads SMNVEV (reference sequence). The CDR3 is made up of 14 amino acids. The chain's CDR3 is CASSLSAYAYEQYF. In nucleotides, the CDR3 is TGTGCCAGCAGTTTATCGGCTTACGCCTACGAGCAGTACTTC.

The rearrangement uses TRBV6-6 and TRBJ2-1; 11 bases fit TRBD2. The CDR3 has 15 residues. Unmatched junction bases numbered 4, after V lost 5 bases and J lost 4 bases. The germline V gene encodes CDR1 MNHNY and CDR2 SVGAGI (reference sequence). In nucleotides, the CDR3 is TGTGCCAGCAGTGGACTAGCGGGTAGATACAATGAGCAGTTCTTC. It specifies CASSGLAGRYNEQFF.

V gene TRBV30 combines with J gene TRBJ1-6, with D possibly TRBD1 on 6 matching bases. This CDR3 region has 15 residues. Trimming pared 2 bases from V and 5 bases from J, leaving 13 bases between. Germline V CDR1 and CDR2: GTSNPN, SVGIG (reference sequence). The CDR3 sequence is CAWSRGGTDNSPLHF. DNA of the CDR3: TGTGCCTGGAGTAGGGGGGGTACAGATAATTCACCCCTCCACTTT. The variable domain in full, completed from reference TRBV30 and TRBJ1-6, reads SQTIHQWPATLVQPVGSPLSLECTVEGTSNPNLYWYRQAAGRGLQLLFYSVGIGQISSEVPQNLSASRPQDRQFILSSKKLLLSDSGFYLCAWSRGGTDNSPLHFGNGTRLTVT.

V and J are TRBV10-3 and TRBJ2-3, with 9 bases that match TRBD2. Per the germline V gene, CDR1 is ENHRY and CDR2 is SYGVKD. The CDR3 is 17 amino acids. With V trimmed by 4 bases and J by 0 bases, 8 bases remained unmatched. The CDR3 DNA reads TGTGCCATCAGTGTTATAGCGGGGGCTACTAGCACAGATACGCAGTATTTT. Residues: CAISVIAGATSTDTQYF.

The chain carries TRBV5-6 and TRBJ2-3, with 8 nucleotides matching TRBD2. The CDR3 runs to 16 residues. From germline, CDR1 is SGHDT and CDR2 YYEEEE. The trim removed 0 bases at V and 3 bases at J, leaving 6 bases unmatched. CDR3 sequence: CASSLAAGVRTDTQYF. The CDR3 coding sequence is TGTGCCAGCAGCTTGGCAGCGGGAGTGAGGACAGATACGCAGTATTTT.

CDR3 bases: TGTGCCAGCACTCTCTTGAACACCGGGGAGCTGTTTTTT. Amino acids: CASTLLNTGELFF. The V gene is TRBV28, the J gene TRBJ2-2; D gene uncertain. The ends were cut back, 7 bases at V and 1 base at J, with 7 bases in the middle. This CDR3 region has 13 residues. Germline loops: CDR1 MDHEN, CDR2 SYDVKM.

This clone was counted once. The V call is TRBV21-1, the J call TRBJ2-5; the tabulated D call, TRBD2, remains unverified against the DNA. TRBV21-1 is listed as a pseudogene. The CDR3 spans 15 residues. The CDR3 nucleotides read TGTGCCAGCGGTAAACTAGCGGTACTCCAAGAGACCCAGTACTTC. Translating it yields CASGKLAVLQETQYF.

The V gene is TRBV5-4, the J gene TRBJ2-1; D perhaps matches TRBD1 (5 bases). Germline V lookup: CDR1 SGHNT, CDR2 YYREEE (reference sequence). V was trimmed by 6 bases and J by 7 bases, leaving 8 bases between them. The CDR3 sequence is 11 residues long. CDR3 residues: CASTYRNEQFF. CDR3 sequence (DNA): TGTGCCAGCACCTACAGGAATGAGCAGTTCTTC.

The chain is built from TRBV9 and TRBJ2-1, with 12 positions matching TRBD2. The germline CDR1 and CDR2 sequences are SGDLS and YYNGEE. The CDR3 has 15 residues. V shed 3 bases, J shed 4 bases, and the junction held 2 bases outside the gene matches. The CDR3 DNA reads TGTGCCAGCAGCGATACTAGCGGGAGGTACAATGAGCAGTTCTTC. Protein sequence: CASSDTSGRYNEQFF.

The chain has TRBV29-1 and TRBJ1-3; maybe TRBD1 (5 bases). This CDR3 is 14 amino acids long. CDR1 is SQVTM, CDR2 ANQGSEA, per germline. The V end was cut by 4 bases, the J end by 0 bases, with 10 bases between. The DNA for the CDR3 is TGCAGCGTTGGTTCGGGGGGCTCTGGAAACACCATATATTTT. Amino acid sequence: CSVGSGGSGNTIYF.

The genes are TRBV19 and TRBJ2-2; D ambiguous. The CDR3 is 15 amino acids. The V gene's germline CDR1 is LNHDA and CDR2 SQIVND (reference sequence). With 2 bases removed from V and 6 bases from J, the gap between germline ends came to 13 bases. CDR3 sequence: CASSIIPSGAGELFF. The CDR3 DNA reads as TGTGCCAGTAGTATAATCCCTAGTGGTGCCGGGGAGCTGTTTTTT.

The chain carries TRBV11-2 and TRBJ2-5; TRBD2 agrees at 7 bases. Germline CDR1 is SGHAT and CDR2 is FQNNGV. After removal of 1 base from V and 4 bases from J, the junction contained 9 bases not matched to a gene. This CDR3 region has 16 residues. In nucleotides, the CDR3 is TGTGCCAGCAGCTTAGTTACAGGCGGGAGAGGAGAGACCCAGTACTTC. It codes for CASSLVTGGRGETQYF.

V and J are TRBV5-1 and TRBJ2-7; TRBD1 matches 9 bases. V trimming: 2 bases; J trimming: 6 bases; junction bases outside the gene matches: 6. From germline, CDR1 is SGHRS and CDR2 YFSETQ. This CDR3 spans 14 amino acids. In DNA form, the CDR3 reads TGCGCCAGCAGCTTCGGGGGGACAGGGAGCGAGCAGTACTTC. Its protein is CASSFGGTGSEQYF. Full variable domain (remainder filled in from reference TRBV5-1 and TRBJ2-7): KAGVTQTPRYLIKTRGQQVTLSCSPISGHRSVSWYQQTPGQGLQFLFEYFSETQRNKGNFPGRFSGRQFSNSRSEMNVSTLELGDSALYLCASSFGGTGSEQYFGPGTRLTVT.